The clone carrying this T cell receptor (beta chain) was detected only a few times. The antigen is undetermined. Time point described: newly diagnosed GD, antithyroid drugs for less than 3 months. From PBMCs, RNA was extracted and then used to make the TCR library. As a group, patients came from one endocrinology department in Xi'an, China. According to the study, TCR beta libraries were built with iRepertoire HTBI primers and CDR3-region Arm-PCR. One entry per CDR3 protein, called by TCRdb with MiXCR from the multiplex PCR reads. This sample has about 420,000 distinct CDR3 sequences, with over 15% found just once. The data originate from a study of regulatory T cells in long-lasting Graves disease. Findings and caveats of the study: Few sampled subjects may have lowered accuracy. Persistent disease favored TRBV28, TRBJ1-2 and TRBJ2-5.

CDR1 is MDHEN, CDR2 SYDVKM, per germline. The CDR3 is made up of 12 amino acids. V was pared by 5 bases and J by 8 bases, with 7 bases between. A further study also used this sample, focusing on T cells in Graves' hyperthyroidism and ophthalmopathy.

The chain uses TRBV28 and TRBJ1-6; D unresolved. This clonotype was sampled from a woman under 30 with Graves disease. Here the sequenced sample was peripheral blood mononuclear cells (PBMCs), taken at new diagnosis, from a patient treated with antithyroid drugs. CDR3 loop: CASSDPYSPLHF. CDR3 DNA sequence: TGTGCCAGCAGTGACCCTTATTCACCCCTCCACTTT.